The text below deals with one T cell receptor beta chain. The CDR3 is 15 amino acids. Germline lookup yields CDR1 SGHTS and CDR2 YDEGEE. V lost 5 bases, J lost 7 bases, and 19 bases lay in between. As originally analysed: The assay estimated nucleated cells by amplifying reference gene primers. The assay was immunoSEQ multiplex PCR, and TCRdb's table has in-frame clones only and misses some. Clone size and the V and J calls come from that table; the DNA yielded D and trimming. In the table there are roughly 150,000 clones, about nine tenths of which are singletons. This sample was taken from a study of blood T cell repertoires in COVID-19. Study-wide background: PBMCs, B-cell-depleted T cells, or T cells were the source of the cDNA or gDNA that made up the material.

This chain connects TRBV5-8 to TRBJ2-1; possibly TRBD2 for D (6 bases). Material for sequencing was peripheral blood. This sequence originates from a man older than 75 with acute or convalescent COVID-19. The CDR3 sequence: CASRPSGGLRNEQFF. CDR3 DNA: TGTGCCAGCAGACCCTCCGGGGGTTTAAGAAATGAGCAGTTCTTC.